The 16 T cell receptor beta chains given below trace back to one sample, sequenced in a study of T-cell reconstitution after alpha-beta-depleted transplantation in children. Unique molecular identifiers were incorporated during preparation of the TCRbeta library. TCRdb analysed the PCR reads with MiXCR anew, one entry per CDR3 protein. The sample lists about 500,000 distinct CDR3 sequences, 32% occurring once. The sequencing here drew on PBMCs from the stem cell graft donor, taken from the stem cell graft. The receptors come from a human donor who donated a stem cell graft to a child with aplastic anemia.

The V call is TRBV28, the J call TRBJ2-5; 12 positions agree with TRBD2. V dropped 8 bases and J dropped 2; count of bases not matched to a gene: 6. This CDR3 has 15 residues. Looked up from germline, CDR1 is MDHEN and CDR2 is SYDVKM. CDR3 protein: CASVTSGSGQETQYF. The DNA for the CDR3 is TGTGCCAGCGTGACTAGCGGGAGTGGACAAGAGACCCAGTACTTC.

Remarks on this clonotype: An end of the junction differs from the germline gene, which may be a read error. The rearrangement joins TRBV6-5 to TRBJ1-1; possible D gene TRBD1, 6 bases. CDR3 length: 13 amino acids. Per germline, CDR1 MNHEY and CDR2 SVGAGI. The CDR3 is CASSYPGQIGLRF. CDR3 coding DNA: TGTGCCAGCAGTTATCCCGGACAGATTGGACTTCGGTTT.

The V call is TRBV12-3 or TRBV12-4, the J call TRBJ2-2; 8 bases match TRBD1. This CDR3 is built from 14 residues. The trim removed 5 bases at V and 5 bases at J, leaving 4 bases unmatched. The CDR3 spells CASSGQGVTGELFF. Here the CDR3 DNA reads TGTGCCAGCAGTGGACAGGGAGTAACCGGGGAGCTGTTTTTT.

This clonotype has a handful of counts. The chain recombines TRBV7-9 with TRBJ2-7; D may be TRBD1 or TRBD2 (5 bases each). The CDR3 has 12 amino acids. Germline CDR1 SEHNR, CDR2 FQNEAQ (reference sequence). V lost 5 bases to trimming and J lost 9 bases, with 14 bases between them. CDR3 DNA sequence: TGTGCCAGCAGCCCGACGAAGGGGAGGCAGTACGTC. It is translated as CASSPTKGRQYV.

There are a few counts of this clonotype. The chain carries TRBV16 and TRBJ1-4; D unclear. Germline lookup yields CDR1 KGHSY and CDR2 FQNENV. The CDR3 length is 12 residues. Trimming took off 1 base at V and 8 bases at J, with 5 bases between the two ends. In DNA, the CDR3 is TGTGCCAGCAGCCAATTCATGGAAAAACTGTTTTTT. Its protein product is CASSQFMEKLFF.

In this sample, this clonotype turned up a few times. The DNA of the CDR3 is TGCGCCAGCAGCCAAGAGGTATCCCGCCCTTCTGAGCAGTTCTTC. Translating it yields CASSQEVSRPSEQFF. J is TRBJ2-1 and V is TRBV4-3; D is undetermined. Trimming pared 0 bases from V and 9 bases from J, leaving 15 bases between. Germline V gene lookup returns CDR1 LGHNA and CDR2 YSLEER. The length of the CDR3 is 15 residues.

The genes are TRBV29-1 and TRBJ2-2; the D gene could be TRBD1 or TRBD2 (6 bases each). The CDR3 runs to 16 residues. The V gene's germline CDR1 is SQVTM and CDR2 ANQGSEA. The ends were cut back, 2 bases at V and 4 bases at J, with 17 bases in the middle. CDR3 loop: CSVEISSGATTGELFF. The CDR3 nucleotides are TGCAGCGTTGAAATCTCTTCGGGGGCGACCACCGGGGAGCTGTTTTTT.

The table lists this clonotype with a few counts. The chain carries TRBV20-1 and TRBJ2-3; weak D call: TRBD2 (6 bases). Trimming removed 5 bases at V and 3 bases at J, with 15 bases between. Germline CDR1 and CDR2: DFQATT and SNEGSKA (reference sequence). The CDR3 covers 14 residues. CDR3 protein: CSASPDGGTDTQYF. The DNA for the CDR3 is TGCAGTGCTTCCCCTGATGGGGGGACAGATACGCAGTATTTT.

This sequence joins TRBV9 and TRBJ2-1; 7 positions agree with TRBD2. The germline V gene has CDR1 SGDLS and CDR2 YYNGEE. The CDR3 runs 14 residues. V lost 4 bases, J lost 8 bases, and 9 bases stayed unmatched. The CDR3, as DNA: TGTGCCAGCAGCCTATCGGGAGGATCGGATGAGCAGTTCTTC. This encodes CASSLSGGSDEQFF.

About this clonotype: One end of the junction is discordant with germline, which a read error may explain. The chain joins TRBV27 to TRBJ1-2, with D possibly matching TRBD1 (5 bases). This CDR3 contains 13 residues. Germline CDR1 reads MNHEY; CDR2 reads SMNVEV (reference sequence). The CDR3 spells CASSPGPQGTYAF. The CDR3 DNA is TGTGCCAGCAGTCCAGGACCCCAGGGTACTTATGCCTTC.

This clonotype occurred a few times. J is TRBJ2-7 and V is TRBV29-1; 8 nucleotides agree with TRBD1. V gave up 6 bases and J gave up 4 bases; unmatched junction bases: 5. The CDR3 has 12 residues. Germline CDR1 and CDR2: SQVTM and ANQGSEA. CDR3 sequence reads: CSVQDRAYEQYF. CDR3 sequence (DNA): TGCAGCGTCCAGGACAGGGCGTACGAGCAGTACTTC.

CDR3 sequence reads: CATSDPSSYNEQFF. DNA for the CDR3: TGTGCCACCAGTGACCCCAGCTCCTACAATGAGCAGTTCTTC. This chain links TRBV24-1 with TRBJ2-1; D ambiguous. The CDR3 loop spans 14 amino acids. The V and J ends lost 4 bases and 0 bases respectively, with 6 bases between them. Germline V gene lookup returns CDR1 KGHDR and CDR2 SFDVKD.

This clonotype has a handful of counts. J is TRBJ2-1 and V is TRBV20-1, with a possible D match to TRBD1 (6 bases). The V end lost 4 bases, the J end lost 4 bases, and 11 bases lay between the germline ends. The CDR3 sequence is 13 residues long. CDR1 is DFQATT, CDR2 SNEGSKA, per germline (reference sequence). As DNA, the CDR3 is TGCAGTGCTATCCGGGACACATACAATGAGCAGTTCTTC. Translated: CSAIRDTYNEQFF.

The chain has TRBV20-1 and TRBJ1-5, with TRBD1 identical over 12 bases. V lost 3 bases and J lost 7; bases outside the gene matches: 4. This CDR3 contains 14 residues. CDR1 and CDR2 (germline): DFQATT, SNEGSKA (reference sequence). The CDR3 nucleotides read TGCAGTGCTAGGGGGACAGGGGGCCACCAGCCCCAGCATTTT. Translation gives CSARGTGGHQPQHF.

CDR3 DNA: TGCAGTGCTCCGGGGCGGGATGGATACGAGCAGTACTTC. Translated: CSAPGRDGYEQYF. V is TRBV20-1 and J is TRBJ2-7, with D possibly being TRBD2 (6 bases). Trimming took off 5 bases at V and 4 bases at J, with 15 bases between the two ends. The germline gives CDR1 DFQATT, CDR2 SNEGSKA (reference sequence). The CDR3 contains 13 residues.

The chain couples TRBV6-2 or TRBV6-3 to TRBJ2-4, with TRBD2 matching over 8 bases. V was pared by 8 bases and J by 3 bases, with 12 bases of the junction left unmatched. Germline CDR1 reads MNHEY; CDR2 reads SVGEGT. The CDR3 sequence is 16 residues long. The CDR3 sequence is CASRPELAAFKNIQYF. CDR3 sequence (DNA): TGTGCCAGCCGGCCCGAACTAGCGGCTTTCAAAAACATTCAGTACTTC.